This paragraph reports one TCR beta chain. Its antigen is still unknown. The validation cohort, a group of over a hundred subjects, included the donors and was separate from the roughly 720-subject first cohort. Per germline, CDR1 GTSNPN and CDR2 SVGIG (reference sequence). V was cut by 2 bases and J by 0 bases, with 10 bases left in between. This CDR3 region has 14 residues. This table comes from immunoSEQ multiplex PCR, and its TCRdb copy is limited to in-frame clones, with some not included. The table shows 250,000 to 300,000 clones, with about 90% occurring only once. This sample stems from a study of cytomegalovirus exposure and HLA in healthy donors. Study background: The use of the same platform for the 120 or so validation repertoires and the roughly 680 first-cohort repertoires was reported by a later analysis.

Findings of the study overall: Reports indicated that the classifier achieved high specificity and sensitivity in diagnosing cytomegalovirus status. Investigators reported under 200 TCR beta chains as tied to cytomegalovirus.

The source material was PBMCs. The J gene is TRBJ1-1, the V gene TRBV30; possibly TRBD1 for D (5 bases). This TCR came from a woman between 18 and 29 years old in good health and CMV-seronegative. The CDR3 protein is CAWSTSGMNTEAFF. DNA of the CDR3: TGTGCCTGGAGTACGTCAGGGATGAACACTGAAGCTTTCTTT.